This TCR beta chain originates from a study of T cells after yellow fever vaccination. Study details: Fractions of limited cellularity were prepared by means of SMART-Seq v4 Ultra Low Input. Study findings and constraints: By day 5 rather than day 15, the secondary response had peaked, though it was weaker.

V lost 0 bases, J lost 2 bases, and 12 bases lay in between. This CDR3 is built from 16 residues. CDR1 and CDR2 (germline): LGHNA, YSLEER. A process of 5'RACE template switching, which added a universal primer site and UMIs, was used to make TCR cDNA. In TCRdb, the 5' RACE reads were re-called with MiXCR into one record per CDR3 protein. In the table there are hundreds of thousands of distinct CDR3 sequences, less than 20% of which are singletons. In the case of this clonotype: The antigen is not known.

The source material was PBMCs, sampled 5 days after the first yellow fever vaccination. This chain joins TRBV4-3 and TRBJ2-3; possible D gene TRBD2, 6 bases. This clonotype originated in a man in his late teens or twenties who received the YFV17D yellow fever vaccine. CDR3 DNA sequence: TGCGCCAGCAGCCAAGATTTAACGGGGGACACAGATACGCAGTATTTT. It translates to CASSQDLTGDTDTQYF.